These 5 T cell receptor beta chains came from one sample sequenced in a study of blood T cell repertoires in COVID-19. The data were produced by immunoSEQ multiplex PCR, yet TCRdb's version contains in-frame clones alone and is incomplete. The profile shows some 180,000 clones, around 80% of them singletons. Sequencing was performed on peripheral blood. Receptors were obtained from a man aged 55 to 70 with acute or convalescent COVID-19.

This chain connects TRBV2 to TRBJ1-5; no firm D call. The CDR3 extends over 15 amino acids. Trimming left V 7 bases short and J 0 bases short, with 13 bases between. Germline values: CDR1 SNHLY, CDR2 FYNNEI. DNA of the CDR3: TGTGCCAGCACTGCGTCGGGGTATAGCAATCAGCCCCAGCATTTT. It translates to CASTASGYSNQPQHF.

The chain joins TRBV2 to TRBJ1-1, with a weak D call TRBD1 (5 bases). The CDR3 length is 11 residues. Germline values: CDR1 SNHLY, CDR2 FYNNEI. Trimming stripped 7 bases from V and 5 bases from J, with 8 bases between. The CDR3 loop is CASKGVTEAFF. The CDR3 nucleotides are TGTGCCAGCAAAGGGGTGACTGAAGCTTTCTTT.

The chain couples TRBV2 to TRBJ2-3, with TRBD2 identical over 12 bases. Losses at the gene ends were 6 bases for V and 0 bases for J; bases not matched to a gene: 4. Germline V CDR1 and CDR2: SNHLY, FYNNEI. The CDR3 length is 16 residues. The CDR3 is CASRGLAGPSTDTQYF. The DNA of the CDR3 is TGTGCCAGCAGAGGACTAGCGGGGCCTAGCACAGATACGCAGTATTTT.

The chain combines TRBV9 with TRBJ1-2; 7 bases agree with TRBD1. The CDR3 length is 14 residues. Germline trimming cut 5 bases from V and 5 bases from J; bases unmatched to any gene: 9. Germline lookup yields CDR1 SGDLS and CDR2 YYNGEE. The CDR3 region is CASRSTGVVYGYTF. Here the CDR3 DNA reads TGTGCCAGCAGATCTACAGGGGTGGTGTATGGCTACACCTTC.

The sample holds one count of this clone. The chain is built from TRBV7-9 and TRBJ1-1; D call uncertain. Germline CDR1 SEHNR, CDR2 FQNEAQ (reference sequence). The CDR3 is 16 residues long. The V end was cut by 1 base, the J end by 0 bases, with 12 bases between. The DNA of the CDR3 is TGTGCCAGCAGCTTAGGACTGCTTACAATGAACACTGAAGCTTTCTTT. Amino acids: CASSLGLLTMNTEAFF.